This record looks at one T cell receptor beta chain sequence and its context. Antigen specificity is unknown. With 5 bases clipped from V and 0 bases from J, the junction kept 7 bases outside the gene matches. The CDR3 has 16 amino acids. The V gene's germline CDR1 is LNHDA and CDR2 SQIVND (reference sequence). The sample belongs to a study of T cell responses to AZD1222 COVID-19 vaccine. Findings of the study overall: No repertoire was sampled before or during the peak T cell response, only after it. The study found Spike-specific TCR breadth and depth rose after two AZD1222 doses.

Using immunoSEQ multiplex PCR, the repertoire was profiled, and TCRdb retains in-frame clones only, with some absent. Here the sample spans 85,000 to 100,000 clones, just over 90% being singletons. This chain connects TRBV19 to TRBJ1-5; 7 bases are a match to TRBD1. Sequenced here: peripheral blood, sampled on day 0 of AZD1222 vaccination. This clonotype was sampled from an adult in good health. CDR3 sequence (DNA): TGTGCCAGTAGTGAAACCGGGACAGTTAGCAATCAGCCCCAGCATTTT. Translating gives CASSETGTVSNQPQHF.